This T cell receptor beta chain came from a study of shared clonotypes between healthy human individuals. The study, taken as a whole, reports: Sequencing depth was expected to affect clonotype sharing among donors.

All the donors were Caucasian adults who lived in Nashville, Tennessee. Sequencing was performed on unsorted PBMC DNA using ten immunoSEQ deep assay plates. As handled by the study authors: There were no quality scores in the junction-only immunoSEQ sequences, so filtering differed. The table came from immunoSEQ multiplex PCR; TCRdb's copy has only in-frame clones and leaves some out. V, J and clone size reflect that table, while D and trimming were determined from the DNA. The table lists 450,000 to 500,000 clones, 70% to 85% of them singletons. This CDR3 region has 16 residues. Trimming took off 4 bases at V and 7 bases at J, with 17 bases between the two ends. CDR1 is SNHLY, CDR2 FYNNEI, per germline. Regarding this clone: Its antigen remains unknown.

The chain couples TRBV2 to TRBJ1-6, with TRBD1 as a possible D gene (5 bases). The TCR sequence derives from a woman aged 40 to 50 in good health. Some clones in this sample may be carry-over from other donors' samples. Sample: PBMCs. The CDR3 region has the DNA TGTGCCAGCAGTGCAGCCCCCCCAGGGACCAATTCACCCCTCCACTTT. It specifies CASSAAPPGTNSPLHF.